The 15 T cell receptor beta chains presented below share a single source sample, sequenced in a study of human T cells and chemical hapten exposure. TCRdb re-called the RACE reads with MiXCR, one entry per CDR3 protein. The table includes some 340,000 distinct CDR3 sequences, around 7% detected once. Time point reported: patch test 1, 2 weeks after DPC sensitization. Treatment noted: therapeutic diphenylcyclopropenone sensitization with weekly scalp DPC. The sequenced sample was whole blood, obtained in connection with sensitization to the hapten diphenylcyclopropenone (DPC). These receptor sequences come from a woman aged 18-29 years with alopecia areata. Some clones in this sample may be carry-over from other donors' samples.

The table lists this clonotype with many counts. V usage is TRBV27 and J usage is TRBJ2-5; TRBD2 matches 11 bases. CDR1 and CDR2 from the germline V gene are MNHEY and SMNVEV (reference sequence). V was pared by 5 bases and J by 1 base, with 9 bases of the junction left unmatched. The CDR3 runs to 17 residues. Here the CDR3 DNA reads TGTGCCAGCAGTCCCCTCACTAGCGGGGGATTCCAAGAGACCCAGTACTTC. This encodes CASSPLTSGGFQETQYF.

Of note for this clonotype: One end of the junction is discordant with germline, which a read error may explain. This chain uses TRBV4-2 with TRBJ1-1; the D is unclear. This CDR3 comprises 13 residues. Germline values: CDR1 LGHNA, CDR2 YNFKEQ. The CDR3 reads CASSQDSNNEAFF. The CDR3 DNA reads TGTGCCAGCAGCCAAGATTCCAACAATGAAGCTTTCTTT.

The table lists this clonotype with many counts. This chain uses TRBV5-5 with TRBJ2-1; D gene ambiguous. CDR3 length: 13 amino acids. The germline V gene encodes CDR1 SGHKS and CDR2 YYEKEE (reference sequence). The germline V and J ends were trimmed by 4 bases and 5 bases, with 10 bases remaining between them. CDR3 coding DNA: TGTGCCAGCAGCGAATCCCCAGACAATGAGCAGTTCTTC. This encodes CASSESPDNEQFF.

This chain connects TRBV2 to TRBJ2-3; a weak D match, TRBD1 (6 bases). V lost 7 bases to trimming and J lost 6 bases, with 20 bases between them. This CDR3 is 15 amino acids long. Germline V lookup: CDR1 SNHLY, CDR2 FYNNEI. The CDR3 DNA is TGTGCCAGCACCCCGCCCCCACAGGGTGGCGATACGCAGTATTTT. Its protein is CASTPPPQGGDTQYF.

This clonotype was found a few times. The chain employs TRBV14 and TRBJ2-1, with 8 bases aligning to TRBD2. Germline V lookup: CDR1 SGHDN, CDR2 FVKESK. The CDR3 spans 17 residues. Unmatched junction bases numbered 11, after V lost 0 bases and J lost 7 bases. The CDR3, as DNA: TGTGCCAGCAGCCAAGATGGGTCGGGGGGGCCTACGAATGAGCAGTTCTTC. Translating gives CASSQDGSGGPTNEQFF.

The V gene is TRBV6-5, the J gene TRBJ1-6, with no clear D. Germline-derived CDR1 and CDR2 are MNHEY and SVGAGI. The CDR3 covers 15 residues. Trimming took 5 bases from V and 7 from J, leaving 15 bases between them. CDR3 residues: CASSKTPRNNSPLHF. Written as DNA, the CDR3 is TGTGCCAGCAGTAAAACCCCCAGAAACAATTCACCCCTCCACTTT.

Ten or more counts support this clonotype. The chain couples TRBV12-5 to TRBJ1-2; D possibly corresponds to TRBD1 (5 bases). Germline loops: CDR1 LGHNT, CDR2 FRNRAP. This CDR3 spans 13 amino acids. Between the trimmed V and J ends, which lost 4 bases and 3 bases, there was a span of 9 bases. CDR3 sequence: CASGSDTYYGYTF. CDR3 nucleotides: TGTGCTAGTGGTTCGGACACTTACTATGGCTACACCTTC.

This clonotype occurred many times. The CDR3 loop reads CSARDFQGMNTEAFF. The CDR3, as DNA: TGCAGTGCTAGAGACTTCCAGGGTATGAACACTGAAGCTTTCTTT. This rearrangement joins TRBV20-1 to TRBJ1-1, with D tentatively TRBD1 (5 bases). Germline CDR1 reads DFQATT; CDR2 reads SNEGSKA (reference sequence). With 0 bases removed from V and 0 bases from J, the gap between germline ends came to 11 bases. The CDR3 spans 15 residues.

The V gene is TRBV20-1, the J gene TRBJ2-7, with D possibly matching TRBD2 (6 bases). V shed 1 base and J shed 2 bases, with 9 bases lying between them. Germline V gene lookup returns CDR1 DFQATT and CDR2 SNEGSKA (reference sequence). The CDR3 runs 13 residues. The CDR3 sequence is CSARGASAYEQYF. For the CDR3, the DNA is TGCAGTGCTAGAGGGGCTAGCGCCTACGAGCAGTACTTC.

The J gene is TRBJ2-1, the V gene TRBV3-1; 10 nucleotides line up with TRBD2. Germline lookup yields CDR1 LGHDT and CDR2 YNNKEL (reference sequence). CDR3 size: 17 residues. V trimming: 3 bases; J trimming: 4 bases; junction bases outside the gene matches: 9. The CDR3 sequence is CASSQKLSGGAYNEQFF. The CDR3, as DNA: TGTGCCAGCAGCCAGAAACTAAGCGGGGGGGCTTACAATGAGCAGTTCTTC.

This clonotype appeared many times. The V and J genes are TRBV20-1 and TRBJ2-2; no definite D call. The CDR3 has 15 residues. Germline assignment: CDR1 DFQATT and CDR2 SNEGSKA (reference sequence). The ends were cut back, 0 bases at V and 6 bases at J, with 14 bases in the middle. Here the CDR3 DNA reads TGCAGTGCTAGAGATCCGGGCAGAGTCGCCGGGGAGCTGTTTTTT. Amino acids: CSARDPGRVAGELFF.

The CDR3 spells CASSPVTGGGSPLHF. In DNA, the CDR3 is TGTGCCAGCAGTCCAGTGACAGGGGGCGGTTCACCCCTCCACTTT. The V call is TRBV6-6, the J call TRBJ1-6; TRBD1 matches 10 bases. The CDR3 consists of 15 residues. With V trimmed by 5 bases and J by 9 bases, 7 bases remained unmatched. Germline CDR1 MNHNY, CDR2 SVGAGI (reference sequence).

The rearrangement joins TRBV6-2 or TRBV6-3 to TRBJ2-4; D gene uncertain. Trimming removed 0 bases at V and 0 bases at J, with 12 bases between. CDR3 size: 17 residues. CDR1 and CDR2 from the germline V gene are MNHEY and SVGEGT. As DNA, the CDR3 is TGTGCCAGCAGTTACTCGTTCGACACGCTAGCCAAAAACATTCAGTACTTC. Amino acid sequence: CASSYSFDTLAKNIQYF.

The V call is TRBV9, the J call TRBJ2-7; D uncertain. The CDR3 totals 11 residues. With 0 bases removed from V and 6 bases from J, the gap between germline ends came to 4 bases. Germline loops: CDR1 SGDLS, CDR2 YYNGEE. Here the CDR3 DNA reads TGTGCCAGCAGCGTAGATGGCGAGCAGTACTTC. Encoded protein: CASSVDGEQYF.

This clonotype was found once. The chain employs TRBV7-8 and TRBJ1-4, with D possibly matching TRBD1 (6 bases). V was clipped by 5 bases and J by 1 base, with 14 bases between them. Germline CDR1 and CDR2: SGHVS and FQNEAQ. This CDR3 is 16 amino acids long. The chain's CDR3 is CASSAGQLVTNEKLFF. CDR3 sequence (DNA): TGTGCCAGCAGCGCCGGACAGCTAGTAACTAATGAAAAACTGTTTTTT.